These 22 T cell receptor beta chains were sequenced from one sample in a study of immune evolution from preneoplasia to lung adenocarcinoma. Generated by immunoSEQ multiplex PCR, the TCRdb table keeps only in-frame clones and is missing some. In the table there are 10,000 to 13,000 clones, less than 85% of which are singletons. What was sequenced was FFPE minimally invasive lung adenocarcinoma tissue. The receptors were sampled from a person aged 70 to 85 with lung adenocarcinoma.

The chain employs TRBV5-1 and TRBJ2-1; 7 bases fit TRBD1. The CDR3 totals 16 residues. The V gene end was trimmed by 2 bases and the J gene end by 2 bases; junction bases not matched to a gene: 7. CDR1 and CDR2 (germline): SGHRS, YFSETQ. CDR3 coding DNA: TGCGCCAGCAGCTTTGACAGGGTAGGGGCCTACAATGAGCAGTTCTTC. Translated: CASSFDRVGAYNEQFF.

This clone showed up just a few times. The CDR3 DNA reads TGCGCCAGCAGTGAGTCCTTTGCGTCGGGCTACACCTTC. It codes for CASSESFASGYTF. This chain uses TRBV10-1 with TRBJ1-2; D gene uncertain. CDR3 length equals 13 residues. Trimming left V 0 bases short and J 8 bases short, with 10 bases between. Germline V gene data show CDR1 as WNHNN and CDR2 as SYGVQD (reference sequence).

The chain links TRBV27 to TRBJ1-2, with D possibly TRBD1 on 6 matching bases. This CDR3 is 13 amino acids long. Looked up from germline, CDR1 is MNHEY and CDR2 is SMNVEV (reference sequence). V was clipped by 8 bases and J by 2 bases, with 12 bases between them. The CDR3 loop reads CASGRGQNYGYTF. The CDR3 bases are TGTGCCAGCGGAAGAGGACAGAACTATGGCTACACCTTC.

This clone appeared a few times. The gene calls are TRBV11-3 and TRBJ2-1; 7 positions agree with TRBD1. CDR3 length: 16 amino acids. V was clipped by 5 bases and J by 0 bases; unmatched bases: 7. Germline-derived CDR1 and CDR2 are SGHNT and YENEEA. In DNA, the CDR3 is TGTGCCAGCAGCCCCCGACAGGGAGACTCCTACAATGAGCAGTTCTTC. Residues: CASSPRQGDSYNEQFF.

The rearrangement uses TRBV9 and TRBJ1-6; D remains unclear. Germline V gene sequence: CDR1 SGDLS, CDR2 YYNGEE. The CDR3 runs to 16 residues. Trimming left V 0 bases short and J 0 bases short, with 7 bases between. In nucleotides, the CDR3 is TGTGCCAGCAGCGTAGACTCAAGCTCCTATAATTCACCCCTCCACTTT. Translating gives CASSVDSSSYNSPLHF.

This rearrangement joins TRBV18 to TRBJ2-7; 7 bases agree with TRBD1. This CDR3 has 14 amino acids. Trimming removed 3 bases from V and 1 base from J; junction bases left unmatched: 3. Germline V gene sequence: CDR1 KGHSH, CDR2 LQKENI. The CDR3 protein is CASSPQGVSYEQYF. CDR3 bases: TGTGCCAGCTCACCTCAGGGGGTATCCTACGAGCAGTACTTC.

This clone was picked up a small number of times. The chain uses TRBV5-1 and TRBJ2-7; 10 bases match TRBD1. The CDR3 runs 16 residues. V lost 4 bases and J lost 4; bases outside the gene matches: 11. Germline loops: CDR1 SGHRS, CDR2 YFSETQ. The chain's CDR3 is CASSRLPGTGVYEQYF. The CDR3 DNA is TGCGCCAGCAGCCGACTCCCCGGGACAGGGGTATACGAGCAGTACTTC.

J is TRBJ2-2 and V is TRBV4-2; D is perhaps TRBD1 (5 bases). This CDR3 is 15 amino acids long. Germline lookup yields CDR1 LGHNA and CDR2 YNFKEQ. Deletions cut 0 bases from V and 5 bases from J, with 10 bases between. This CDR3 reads CASSQDRVRTGELFF. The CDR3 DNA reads TGTGCCAGCAGCCAAGACAGGGTCCGAACCGGGGAGCTGTTTTTT.

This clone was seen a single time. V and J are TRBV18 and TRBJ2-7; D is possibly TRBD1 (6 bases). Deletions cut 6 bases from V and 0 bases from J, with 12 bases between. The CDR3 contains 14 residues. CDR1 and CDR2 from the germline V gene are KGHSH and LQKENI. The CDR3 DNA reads TGTGCCAGCTCTCAAGGGGGATACTCCTACGAGCAGTACTTC. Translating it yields CASSQGGYSYEQYF.

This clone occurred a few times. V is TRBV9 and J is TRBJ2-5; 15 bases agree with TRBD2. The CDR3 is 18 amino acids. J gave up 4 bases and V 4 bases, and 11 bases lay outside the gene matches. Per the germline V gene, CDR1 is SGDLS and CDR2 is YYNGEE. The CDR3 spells CASSLHRPGLAGGETQYF. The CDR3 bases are TGTGCCAGCAGCCTACATCGGCCGGGACTAGCGGGAGGAGAGACCCAGTACTTC.

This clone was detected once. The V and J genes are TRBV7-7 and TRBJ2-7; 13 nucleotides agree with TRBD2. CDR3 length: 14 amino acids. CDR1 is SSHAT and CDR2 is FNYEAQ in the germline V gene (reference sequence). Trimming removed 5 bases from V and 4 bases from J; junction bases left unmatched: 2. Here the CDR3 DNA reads TGTGCCAGCAGCGAGGGACTAGCGGGATACGAGCAGTACTTC. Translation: CASSEGLAGYEQYF.

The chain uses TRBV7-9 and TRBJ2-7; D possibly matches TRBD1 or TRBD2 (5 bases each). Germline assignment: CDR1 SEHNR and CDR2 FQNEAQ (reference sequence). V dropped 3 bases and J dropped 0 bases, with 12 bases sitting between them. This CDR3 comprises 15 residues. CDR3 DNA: TGTGCCAGCAGCTTTTCCGGGACCCGCTCCTACGAGCAGTACTTC. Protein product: CASSFSGTRSYEQYF.

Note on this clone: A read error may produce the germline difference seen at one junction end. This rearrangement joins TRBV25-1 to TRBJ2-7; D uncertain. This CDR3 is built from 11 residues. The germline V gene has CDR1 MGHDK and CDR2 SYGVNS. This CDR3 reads CASSQYYEQYF. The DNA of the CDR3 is TGTGCCAGCAGTCAATACTACGAGCAGTACTTC.

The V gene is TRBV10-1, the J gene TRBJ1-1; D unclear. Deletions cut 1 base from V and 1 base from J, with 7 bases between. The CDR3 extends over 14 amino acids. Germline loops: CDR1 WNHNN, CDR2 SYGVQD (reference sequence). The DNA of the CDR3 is TGCGCCAGCAGTGAGTTTAGGGAGAACACTGAAGCTTTCTTT. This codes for CASSEFRENTEAFF.

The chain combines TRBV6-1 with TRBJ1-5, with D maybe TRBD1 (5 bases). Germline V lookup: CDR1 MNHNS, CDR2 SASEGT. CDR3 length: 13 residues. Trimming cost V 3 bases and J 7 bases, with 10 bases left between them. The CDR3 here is CASSETARQPQHF. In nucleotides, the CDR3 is TGTGCCAGCAGTGAGACAGCCCGACAGCCCCAGCATTTT.

CDR3 protein: CASSRWGGEPEAFF. CDR3 nucleotides: TGTGCCAGCAGTCGCTGGGGGGGGGAGCCTGAAGCTTTCTTT. The V call is TRBV28, the J call TRBJ1-1; perhaps TRBD1 as D (5 bases). The V and J ends lost 5 bases and 6 bases respectively, with 16 bases between them. There are 14 residues in the CDR3. In germline, CDR1 is MDHEN, CDR2 SYDVKM.

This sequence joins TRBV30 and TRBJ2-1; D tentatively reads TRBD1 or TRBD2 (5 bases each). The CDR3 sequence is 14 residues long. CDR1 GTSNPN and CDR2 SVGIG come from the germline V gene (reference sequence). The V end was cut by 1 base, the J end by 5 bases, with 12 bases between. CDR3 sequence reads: CAWSAGVGDNEQFF. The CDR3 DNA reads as TGTGCCTGGAGTGCCGGAGTGGGGGACAATGAGCAGTTCTTC.

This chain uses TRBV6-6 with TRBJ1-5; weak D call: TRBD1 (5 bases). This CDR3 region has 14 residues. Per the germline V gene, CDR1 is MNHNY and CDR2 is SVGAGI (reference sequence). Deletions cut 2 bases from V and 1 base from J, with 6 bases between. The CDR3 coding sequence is TGTGCCAGCAGTTACGGGGGGAGCAATCAGCCCCAGCATTTT. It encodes CASSYGGSNQPQHF.

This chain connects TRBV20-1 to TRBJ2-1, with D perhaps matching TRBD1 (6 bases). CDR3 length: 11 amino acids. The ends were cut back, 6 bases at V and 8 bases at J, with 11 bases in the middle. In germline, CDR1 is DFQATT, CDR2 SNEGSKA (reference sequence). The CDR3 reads CSATTGHEQFF. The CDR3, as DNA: TGCAGTGCAACGACAGGACATGAGCAGTTCTTC.

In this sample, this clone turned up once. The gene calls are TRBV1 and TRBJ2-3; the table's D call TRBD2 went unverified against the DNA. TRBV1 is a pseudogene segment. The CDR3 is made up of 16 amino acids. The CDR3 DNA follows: TGCACCACCCCCATGAGCCCCGGGGGGATCACAGATACGCAGTATTTT. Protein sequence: CTTPMSPGGITDTQYF.

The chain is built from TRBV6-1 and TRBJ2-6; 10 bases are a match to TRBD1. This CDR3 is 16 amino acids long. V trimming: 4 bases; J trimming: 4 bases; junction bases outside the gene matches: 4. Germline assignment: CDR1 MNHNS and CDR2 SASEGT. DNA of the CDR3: TGTGCCAGCAGTGGACAGGGGGCGTCAGGGGCCAACGTCCTGACTTTC. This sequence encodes CASSGQGASGANVLTF.

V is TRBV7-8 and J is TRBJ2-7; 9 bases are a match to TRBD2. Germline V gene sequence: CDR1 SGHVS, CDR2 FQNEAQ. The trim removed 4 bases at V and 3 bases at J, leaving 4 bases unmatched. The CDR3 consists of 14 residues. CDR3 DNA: TGTGCCAGCAGCTCGCCTAGCGGGGTCTACGAGCAGTACTTC. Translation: CASSSPSGVYEQYF.